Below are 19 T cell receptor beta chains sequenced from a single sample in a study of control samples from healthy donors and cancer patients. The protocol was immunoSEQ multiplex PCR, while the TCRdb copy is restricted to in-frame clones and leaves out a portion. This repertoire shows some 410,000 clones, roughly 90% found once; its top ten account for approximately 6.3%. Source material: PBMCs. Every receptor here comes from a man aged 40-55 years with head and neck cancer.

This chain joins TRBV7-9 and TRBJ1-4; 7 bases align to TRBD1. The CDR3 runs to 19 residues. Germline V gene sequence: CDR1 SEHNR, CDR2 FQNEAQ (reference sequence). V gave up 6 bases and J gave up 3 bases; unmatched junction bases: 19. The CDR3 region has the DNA TGTGCCAGCAGTTCCCCCGAGACAGGGAGGATACCCGCTAATGAAAAACTGTTTTTT. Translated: CASSSPETGRIPANEKLFF.

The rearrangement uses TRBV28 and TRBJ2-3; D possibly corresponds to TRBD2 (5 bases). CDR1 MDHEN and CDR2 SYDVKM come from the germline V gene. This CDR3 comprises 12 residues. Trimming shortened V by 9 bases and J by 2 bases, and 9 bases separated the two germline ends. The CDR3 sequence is CASGLFTDTQYF. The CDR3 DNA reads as TGTGCCAGTGGACTGTTCACAGATACGCAGTATTTT.

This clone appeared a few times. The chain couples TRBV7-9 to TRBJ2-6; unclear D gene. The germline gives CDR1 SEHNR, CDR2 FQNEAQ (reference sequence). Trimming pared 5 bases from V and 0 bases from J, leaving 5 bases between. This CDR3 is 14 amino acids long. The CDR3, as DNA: TGTGCCAGCAGCCGAAGCTCTGGGGCCAACGTCCTGACTTTC. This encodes CASSRSSGANVLTF. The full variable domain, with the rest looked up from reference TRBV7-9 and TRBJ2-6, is DTGVSQNPRHKITKRGQNVTFRCDPISEHNRLYWYRQTLGQGPEFLTYFQNEAQLEKSRLLSDRFSAERPKGSFSTLEIQRTEQGDSAMYLCASSRSSGANVLTFGAGSRLTVL.

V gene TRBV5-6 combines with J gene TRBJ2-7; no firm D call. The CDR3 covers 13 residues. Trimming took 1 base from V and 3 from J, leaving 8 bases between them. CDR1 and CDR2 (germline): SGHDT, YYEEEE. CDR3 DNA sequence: TGTGCCAGCAGCTTGTGGTCAGTCTACGAGCAGTACTTC. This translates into CASSLWSVYEQYF.

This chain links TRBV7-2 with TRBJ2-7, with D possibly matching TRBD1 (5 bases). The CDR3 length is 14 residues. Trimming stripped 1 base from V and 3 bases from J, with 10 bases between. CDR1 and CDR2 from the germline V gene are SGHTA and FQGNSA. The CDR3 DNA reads TGTGCCAGCAGCTTAGTCGCGACAGACTACGAGCAGTACTTC. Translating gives CASSLVATDYEQYF.

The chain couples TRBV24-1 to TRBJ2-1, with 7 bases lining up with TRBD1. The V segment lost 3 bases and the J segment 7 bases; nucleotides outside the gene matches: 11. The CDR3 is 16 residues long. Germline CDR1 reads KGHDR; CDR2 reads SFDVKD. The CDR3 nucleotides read TGTGCCACCAGTGATACAGGGGCCACCTACGGTAATGAGCAGTTCTTC. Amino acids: CATSDTGATYGNEQFF.

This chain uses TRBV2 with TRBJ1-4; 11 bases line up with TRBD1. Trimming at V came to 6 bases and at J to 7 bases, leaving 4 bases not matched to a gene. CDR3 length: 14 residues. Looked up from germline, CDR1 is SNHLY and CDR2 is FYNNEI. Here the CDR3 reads CASRPGQGGEKLFF. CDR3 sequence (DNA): TGTGCCAGCAGGCCGGGACAGGGGGGTGAAAAACTGTTTTTT.

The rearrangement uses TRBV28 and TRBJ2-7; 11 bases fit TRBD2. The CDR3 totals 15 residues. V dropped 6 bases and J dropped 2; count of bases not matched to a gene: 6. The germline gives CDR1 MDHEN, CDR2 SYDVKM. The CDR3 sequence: CASSFPTSGTYEQYF. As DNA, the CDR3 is TGTGCCAGCAGCTTTCCGACTAGCGGGACCTACGAGCAGTACTTC.

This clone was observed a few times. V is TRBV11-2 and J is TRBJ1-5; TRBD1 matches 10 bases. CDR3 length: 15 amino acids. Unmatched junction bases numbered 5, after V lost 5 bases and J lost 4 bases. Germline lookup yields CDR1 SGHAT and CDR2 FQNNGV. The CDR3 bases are TGTGCCAGCAGCGCGCCGGGACAGGGGAATCAGCCCCAGCATTTT. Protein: CASSAPGQGNQPQHF. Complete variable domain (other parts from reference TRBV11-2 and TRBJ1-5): EAGVAQSPRYKIIEKRQSVAFWCNPISGHATLYWYQQILGQGPKLLIQFQNNGVVDDSQLPKDRFSAERLKGVDSTLKIQPAKLEDSAVYLCASSAPGQGNQPQHFGDGTRLSIL.

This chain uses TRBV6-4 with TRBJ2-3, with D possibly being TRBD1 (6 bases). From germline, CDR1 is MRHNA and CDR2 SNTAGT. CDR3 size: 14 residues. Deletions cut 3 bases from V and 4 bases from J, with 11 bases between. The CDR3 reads CASSERGMADTQYF. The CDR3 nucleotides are TGTGCCAGCAGTGAAAGGGGGATGGCAGATACGCAGTATTTT.

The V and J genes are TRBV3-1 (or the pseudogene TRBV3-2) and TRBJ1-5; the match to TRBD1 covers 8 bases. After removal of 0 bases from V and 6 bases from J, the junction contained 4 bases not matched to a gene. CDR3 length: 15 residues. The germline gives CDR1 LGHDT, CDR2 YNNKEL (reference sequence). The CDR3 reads CASSQDVTGGQPQHF. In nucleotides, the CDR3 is TGTGCCAGCAGCCAAGATGTAACAGGGGGTCAGCCCCAGCATTTT.

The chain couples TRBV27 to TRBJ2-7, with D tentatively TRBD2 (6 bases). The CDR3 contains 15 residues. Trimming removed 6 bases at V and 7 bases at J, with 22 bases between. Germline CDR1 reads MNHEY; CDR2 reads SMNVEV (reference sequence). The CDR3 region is CASSWDGSAGGEQYF. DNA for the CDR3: TGTGCCAGCAGCTGGGACGGGAGCGCAGGTGGGGAGCAGTACTTC.

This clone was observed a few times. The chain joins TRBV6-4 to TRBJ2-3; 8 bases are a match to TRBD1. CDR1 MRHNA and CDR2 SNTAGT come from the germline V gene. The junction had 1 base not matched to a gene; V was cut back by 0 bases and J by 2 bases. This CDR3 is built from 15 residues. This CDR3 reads CASSDSDRATDTQYF. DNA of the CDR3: TGTGCCAGCAGTGACTCGGACAGGGCCACAGATACGCAGTATTTT.

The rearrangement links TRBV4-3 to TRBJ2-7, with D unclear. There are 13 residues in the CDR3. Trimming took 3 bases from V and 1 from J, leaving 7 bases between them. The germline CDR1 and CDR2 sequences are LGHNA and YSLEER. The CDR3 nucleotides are TGCGCCAGCAGCCAGGATTTTTCCTACGAGCAGTACTTC. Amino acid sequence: CASSQDFSYEQYF.

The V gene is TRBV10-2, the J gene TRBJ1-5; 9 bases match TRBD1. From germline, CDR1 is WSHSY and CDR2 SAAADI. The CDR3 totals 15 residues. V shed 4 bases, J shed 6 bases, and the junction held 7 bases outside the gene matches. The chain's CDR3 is CASSVGTGWAQPQHF. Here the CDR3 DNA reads TGCGCCAGCAGTGTAGGGACAGGGTGGGCTCAGCCCCAGCATTTT.

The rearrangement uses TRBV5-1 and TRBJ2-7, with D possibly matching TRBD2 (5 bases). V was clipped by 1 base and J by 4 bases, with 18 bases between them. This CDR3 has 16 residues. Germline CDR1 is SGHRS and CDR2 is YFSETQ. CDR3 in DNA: TGCGCCAGCAGCTTGCCCCATTATGAGGGAGCATACGAGCAGTACTTC. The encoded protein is CASSLPHYEGAYEQYF.

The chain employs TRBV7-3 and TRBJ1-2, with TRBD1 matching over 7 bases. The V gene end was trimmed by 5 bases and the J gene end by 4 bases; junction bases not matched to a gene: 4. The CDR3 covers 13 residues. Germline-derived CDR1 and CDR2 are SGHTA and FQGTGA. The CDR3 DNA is TGTGCCAGCAGCCCGACAGGGACCTATGGCTACACCTTC. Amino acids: CASSPTGTYGYTF.

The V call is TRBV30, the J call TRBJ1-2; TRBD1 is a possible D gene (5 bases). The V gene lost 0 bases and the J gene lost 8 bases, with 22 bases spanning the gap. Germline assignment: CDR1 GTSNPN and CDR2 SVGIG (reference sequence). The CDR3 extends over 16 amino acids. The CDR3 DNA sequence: TGTGCCTGGAGTGTTGCTTTGGGGCCGGGGGGAACAGGCTACACCTTC. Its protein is CAWSVALGPGGTGYTF.

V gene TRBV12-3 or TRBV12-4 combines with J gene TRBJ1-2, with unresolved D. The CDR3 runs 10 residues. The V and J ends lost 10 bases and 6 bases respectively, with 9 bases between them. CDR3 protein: CATKGNGYTF. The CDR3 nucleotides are TGTGCCACCAAAGGGAATGGCTACACCTTC.